This TCR beta chain came from a study of lymphopenia after photon versus proton radiotherapy. Sequenced by immunoSEQ multiplex PCR; TCRdb stores in-frame clones only, minus some. The table shows some 3,000 clones, with 94% occurring only once. This clone occurred a few times. This receptor was taken from a woman aged 70-85 years with pancreatic cancer. The sample in question was peripheral blood, obtained from a patient treated with photon-based radiotherapy.

The CDR3 region has the DNA TGTGCCAGCAGTGAATCAGGGGGGAATCAGCCCCAGCATTTT. Amino acids: CASSESGGNQPQHF. The genes are TRBV2 and TRBJ1-5; 7 bases map to TRBD1. The J segment lost 4 bases and the V segment lost 2 bases, leaving 2 bases of the junction unmatched. The CDR3 is 14 amino acids. Germline CDR1 reads SNHLY; CDR2 reads FYNNEI.